The entry below gives a single T cell receptor beta chain sequence along with its context. This record belongs to a study of control samples from healthy donors and cancer patients. This CDR3 has 16 amino acids. V dropped 2 bases and J dropped 4; count of bases not matched to a gene: 7. Germline CDR1 and CDR2: LGHDT and YNNKEL (reference sequence). Data came from immunoSEQ multiplex PCR; TCRdb stores just in-frame clones and leaves some out. Of 40,000 or so clones in the sample, 75% to 95% were seen once. The sequence was obtained from a woman aged 40 to 50 with head and neck cancer. The specimen was PBMCs. The chain has TRBV3-1 (or the pseudogene TRBV3-2) and TRBJ2-1; 8 positions agree with TRBD2. CDR3 sequence (DNA): TGTGCCAGCAGCCAACCTCCGGGACTAGGATACAATGAGCAGTTCTTC. It translates to CASSQPPGLGYNEQFF.